The 15 T cell receptor beta chains presented below share a single source sample, sequenced in a study of cytomegalovirus exposure and HLA in healthy donors. Sequencing was performed with immunoSEQ multiplex PCR; in TCRdb, only in-frame clones are kept and a portion is missing. The table includes some 210,000 clones, roughly 83% detected once. Sequenced sample: PBMCs. Receptors originate from a woman under 30 in good health and CMV-seronegative.

The gene calls are TRBV29-1 and TRBJ1-1; D remains ambiguous. This CDR3 has 11 residues. The V end was cut by 6 bases, the J end by 1 base, with 6 bases between. Germline CDR1 and CDR2: SQVTM and ANQGSEA. The CDR3 coding sequence is TGCAGCGTGCGAGGGAACACTGAAGCTTTCTTT. Translated, it gives CSVRGNTEAFF.

A note on this clone: The sample contains more than one DNA sequence encoding this CDR3. The V call is TRBV27, the J call TRBJ2-7; the match to TRBD1 covers 10 bases. Trimming cost V 5 bases and J 5 bases; bases outside gene matches: 9. From germline, CDR1 is MNHEY and CDR2 SMNVEV (reference sequence). This CDR3 spans 15 amino acids. The DNA of the CDR3 is TGTGCCAGCAGTACACCCGGGACAGGGGTTAACGAGCAGTACTTC. Translation gives CASSTPGTGVNEQYF.

The chain has TRBV27 and TRBJ2-1; 11 bases match TRBD2. The CDR3 runs to 14 residues. Looked up from germline, CDR1 is MNHEY and CDR2 is SMNVEV (reference sequence). The V segment lost 5 bases and the J segment 7 bases; nucleotides outside the gene matches: 4. The CDR3 sequence: CASSLAGGLNEQFF. CDR3 DNA: TGTGCCAGCAGTCTAGCGGGAGGACTTAATGAGCAGTTCTTC.

The rearrangement links TRBV7-2 to TRBJ1-2, with D possibly matching TRBD1 (5 bases). CDR1 and CDR2 from the germline V gene are SGHTA and FQGNSA. The CDR3 has 14 amino acids. Trimming pared 5 bases from V and 2 bases from J, leaving 12 bases between. This CDR3 reads CASSLPRGNYGYTF. CDR3 sequence (DNA): TGTGCCAGCAGCCTCCCGAGGGGAAACTATGGCTACACCTTC. The whole variable domain, filled in from reference TRBV7-2 and TRBJ1-2, reads GAGVSQSPSNKVTEKGKDVELRCDPISGHTALYWYRQSLGQGLEFLIYFQGNSAPDKSGLPSDRFSAERTGGSVSTLTIQRTQQEDSAVYLCASSLPRGNYGYTFGSGTRLTVV.

CDR3 sequence (DNA): TGTGCCAGCAGCGACGCTAGCACAGATACGCAGTATTTT. Its translation: CASSDASTDTQYF. The rearrangement joins TRBV9 to TRBJ2-3; D uncertain. The CDR3 extends over 13 amino acids. Germline V gene sequence: CDR1 SGDLS, CDR2 YYNGEE. V dropped 3 bases and J dropped 0 bases, with 5 bases sitting between them.

This clone was picked up a small number of times. The CDR3 loop is CASSGLGDRFNGYTF. Written as DNA, the CDR3 is TGTGCCAGCAGCGGCTTAGGGGACAGATTCAATGGCTACACCTTC. This chain joins TRBV27 and TRBJ1-2; TRBD1 matches at 7 bases. The germline V gene encodes CDR1 MNHEY and CDR2 SMNVEV (reference sequence). V shed 6 bases and J 6 bases; nucleotides not matched to a gene: 13. The CDR3 sequence is 15 residues long.

The chain combines TRBV9 with TRBJ2-7; the match to TRBD2 covers 10 bases. This CDR3 contains 16 residues. Looked up from germline, CDR1 is SGDLS and CDR2 is YYNGEE. V shed 0 bases, J shed 5 bases, and the junction held 8 bases outside the gene matches. The CDR3 nucleotides read TGTGCCAGCAGCGTAGGGGCTAGCGGGAGATCCAACGAGCAGTACTTC. It is translated as CASSVGASGRSNEQYF.

The chain recombines TRBV4-1 with TRBJ2-3, with TRBD2 matching over 11 bases. The germline V gene encodes CDR1 MGHRA and CDR2 YSYEKL. The CDR3 sequence is 16 residues long. J was trimmed by 6 bases and V by 0 bases; bases with no gene match: 5. The CDR3 bases are TGCGCCAGCAGCCAAGAAATAGCGGGGGGGGGCGATACGCAGTATTTT. Amino acids: CASSQEIAGGGDTQYF.

V usage is TRBV9 and J usage is TRBJ1-3, with TRBD1 as a possible D gene (6 bases). Between the trimmed V and J ends, which lost 4 bases and 0 bases, there was a span of 17 bases. The CDR3 spans 17 residues. In germline, CDR1 is SGDLS, CDR2 YYNGEE. CDR3 coding DNA: TGTGCCAGCAGCCCAAGGGGGGATTCCACCTCTGGAAACACCATATATTTT. Residues: CASSPRGDSTSGNTIYF.

The chain combines TRBV29-1 with TRBJ2-1; 8 bases are a match to TRBD1. Germline V gene lookup returns CDR1 SQVTM and CDR2 ANQGSEA. The CDR3 runs 16 residues. The ends lost 0 bases at V and 7 bases at J; junction bases unmatched: 11. For the CDR3, the DNA is TGCAGCGTTGAAGATCTATCCACGGACAGGGCGAATGAGCAGTTCTTC. As protein: CSVEDLSTDRANEQFF.

The chain couples TRBV5-6 to TRBJ2-7; 9 bases match TRBD1. With 4 bases clipped from V and 3 bases from J, the junction kept 8 bases outside the gene matches. Germline CDR1 and CDR2: SGHDT and YYEEEE. This CDR3 comprises 15 residues. Written as DNA, the CDR3 is TGTGCCAGCAGCCGTAACAGGGGGCATTTCTACGAGCAGTACTTC. This gives the protein CASSRNRGHFYEQYF.

The CDR3 nucleotides are TGTGCCAGCAGCTTCCTCTGGACTTTTAGACCCTACAATGAGCAGTTCTTC. Translating it yields CASSFLWTFRPYNEQFF. The V and J genes are TRBV5-6 and TRBJ2-1; D perhaps matches TRBD2 (5 bases). The CDR3 loop spans 17 amino acids. The V gene lost 2 bases and the J gene lost 2 bases, with 17 bases spanning the gap. Germline values: CDR1 SGHDT, CDR2 YYEEEE.

In DNA, the CDR3 is TGTGCCAGCAATTCGGGGTACGAGCAGTACTTC. It codes for CASNSGYEQYF. The rearrangement links TRBV28 to TRBJ2-7, with a weak D call TRBD2 (5 bases). The CDR3 spans 11 residues. Between the trimmed V and J ends, which lost 7 bases and 4 bases, there was a span of 8 bases. Germline loops: CDR1 MDHEN, CDR2 SYDVKM.

This chain connects TRBV6-1 to TRBJ2-3, with D perhaps matching TRBD2 (5 bases). This CDR3 is 14 amino acids long. The V and J ends lost 4 bases and 6 bases respectively, with 14 bases between them. Per germline, CDR1 MNHNS and CDR2 SASEGT. DNA of the CDR3: TGTGCCAGCAGTGGCAGCGGAGGTAGGGATACGCAGTATTTT. Its translation is CASSGSGGRDTQYF.

The CDR3 protein is CASSRVAGELFF. As DNA, the CDR3 is TGTGCCAGCAGCCGGGTAGCCGGGGAGCTGTTTTTT. The gene calls are TRBV9 and TRBJ2-2; D ambiguous. The V end was cut by 4 bases, the J end by 6 bases, with 7 bases between. Germline V gene sequence: CDR1 SGDLS, CDR2 YYNGEE. The CDR3 is 12 amino acids.